A single sample is the source of the 13 T cell receptor beta chains below, sequenced in a study of blood T cell repertoires in COVID-19. Profiled with immunoSEQ multiplex PCR; TCRdb holds only in-frame clones, not every one. The data contain about 120,000 clones, 85% to 90% of them singletons. What was sequenced was peripheral blood. These receptors were obtained from a man in his 70s with active or convalescent COVID-19.

The J gene is TRBJ1-5, the V gene TRBV20-1, with D possibly TRBD1 on 5 matching bases. There are 13 residues in the CDR3. Germline CDR1 DFQATT, CDR2 SNEGSKA (reference sequence). V was trimmed by 3 bases and J by 6 bases, leaving 12 bases between them. CDR3 in DNA: TGCAGTGCTAGTCTAGGGGCCGGTCAGCCCCAGCATTTT. Encoded protein: CSASLGAGQPQHF.

V and J are TRBV28 and TRBJ2-7, with TRBD1 identical over 11 bases. Germline V gives CDR1 MDHEN, CDR2 SYDVKM. J was trimmed by 5 bases and V by 4 bases; bases with no gene match: 7. The length of the CDR3 is 15 residues. The CDR3 loop is CASSSPGQGANEQYF. The CDR3 DNA is TGTGCCAGCAGTTCCCCCGGACAGGGGGCCAACGAGCAGTACTTC.

The rearrangement uses TRBV28 and TRBJ1-2; 11 bases match TRBD1. Trimming cost V 5 bases and J 4 bases; bases outside gene matches: 6. From germline, CDR1 is MDHEN and CDR2 SYDVKM. This CDR3 has 15 amino acids. CDR3 in amino acids: CASSTGQGARYGYTF. The CDR3 region has the DNA TGTGCCAGCAGTACCGGACAGGGGGCCCGCTATGGCTACACCTTC.

As to this clone: Compared with germline, one end of the junction differs, possibly owing to a read error. The chain employs TRBV10-3 and TRBJ1-1; 8 bases match TRBD1. CDR3 length: 13 amino acids. From germline, CDR1 is ENHRY and CDR2 SYGVKD. In DNA form, the CDR3 reads TGTGCCACCAGTTTGGACAGGGACACTGAAGCTTTCTTT. Translated: CATSLDRDTEAFF.

This chain uses TRBV30 with TRBJ2-7; tentative D call: TRBD1 (5 bases). Trimming took 4 bases from V and 6 from J, leaving 25 bases between them. Germline V CDR1 and CDR2: GTSNPN, SVGIG (reference sequence). CDR3 length equals 16 residues. The CDR3 DNA sequence: TGTGCCTGGACGGAACAATTCAGGGTAACGTTCAGCGAGCAGTACTTC. This gives the protein CAWTEQFRVTFSEQYF.

This chain links TRBV5-1 with TRBJ1-4; 8 bases agree with TRBD1. The J segment lost 5 bases and the V segment lost 0 bases, leaving 3 bases of the junction unmatched. Germline V gene sequence: CDR1 SGHRS, CDR2 YFSETQ. The CDR3 loop spans 15 amino acids. This chain's CDR3 is CASSLARTGNEKLFF. Here the CDR3 DNA reads TGCGCCAGCAGCTTGGCCCGGACAGGGAATGAAAAACTGTTTTTT.

The genes are TRBV11-2 and TRBJ2-1, with 10 bases aligning to TRBD2. This CDR3 contains 12 residues. Germline V gene data show CDR1 as SGHAT and CDR2 as FQNNGV. J was trimmed by 8 bases and V by 9 bases; bases with no gene match: 4. CDR3 sequence: CASASGSYEQFF. In DNA, the CDR3 is TGTGCCAGTGCTAGCGGGAGCTATGAGCAGTTCTTC.

The chain is built from TRBV27 and TRBJ2-3; D gene ambiguous. CDR1 and CDR2 from the germline V gene are MNHEY and SMNVEV (reference sequence). Trimming removed 2 bases at V and 3 bases at J, with 6 bases between. This CDR3 is built from 13 residues. The CDR3 loop is CASSLIGTDTQYF. CDR3 in DNA: TGTGCCAGCAGTTTAATCGGGACAGATACGCAGTATTTT.

The rearrangement joins TRBV6-5 to TRBJ1-1; D is possibly TRBD1 (5 bases). The CDR3 runs 13 residues. With 6 bases removed from V and 3 bases from J, the gap between germline ends came to 11 bases. Germline-derived CDR1 and CDR2 are MNHEY and SVGAGI. The CDR3 bases are TGTGCCAGCAGGGCCCAAGGGGACACTGAAGCTTTCTTT. This sequence encodes CASRAQGDTEAFF.

The V call is TRBV6-1, the J call TRBJ1-1; maybe TRBD1 (5 bases). Trimming removed 3 bases at V and 0 bases at J, with 11 bases between. CDR1 MNHNS and CDR2 SASEGT come from the germline V gene. The CDR3 loop spans 15 amino acids. The CDR3 nucleotides are TGTGCCAGCAGTGAGGGGCGCCGACTGAACACTGAAGCTTTCTTT. Amino acids: CASSEGRRLNTEAFF.

The genes are TRBV6-7 and TRBJ1-1; TRBD1 agrees at 7 bases. TRBV6-7 is known as an ORF, though its function is uncertain. After removal of 0 bases from V and 3 bases from J, the junction contained 10 bases not matched to a gene. CDR3 size: 17 residues. The chain's CDR3 is CASSYSEQGKVHTEAFF. Here the CDR3 DNA reads TGTGCCAGCAGTTACTCGGAACAGGGGAAGGTCCACACTGAAGCTTTCTTT.

The genes are TRBV28 and TRBJ2-3, with 14 bases aligning to TRBD2. The V gene end was trimmed by 5 bases and the J gene end by 2 bases; junction bases not matched to a gene: 6. The germline V gene encodes CDR1 MDHEN and CDR2 SYDVKM. This CDR3 has 17 residues. CDR3: CASSTRLAGGNTDTQYF. The CDR3 region has the DNA TGTGCCAGCAGTACTCGACTAGCGGGAGGGAACACAGATACGCAGTATTTT.

The V gene is TRBV28, the J gene TRBJ2-3; TRBD2 aligns across 10 bases. The CDR3 is 15 amino acids. Trimming at V came to 6 bases and at J to 1 base, leaving 4 bases not matched to a gene. Germline CDR1 and CDR2: MDHEN and SYDVKM. CDR3 bases: TGTGCCAGCAGCCATAGCGGGAGGCGCACAGATACGCAGTATTTT. The encoded protein is CASSHSGRRTDTQYF.